This T cell receptor (beta chain) comes out of a study of T cell repertoires in cytomegalovirus infection. Overall study context: Public TCR beta signature analysis indicated the presence of both CMV infection and matching HLA type. Study-wide points: HLA-C-restricted CMV-specific TCR beta clonotypes were dominant in the ex vivo response. Carriage of CMV together with the relevant HLA was identifiable through cumulative public TCR beta family frequency.

The germline gives CDR1 MDHEN, CDR2 SYDVKM. There are 11 residues in the CDR3. The ends lost 6 bases at V and 11 bases at J; junction bases unmatched: 6. One entry per CDR3 protein, called by TCRdb with MiXCR from the reads. The table lists hundreds of thousands of distinct CDR3 sequences, approximately 10% of them singletons. This clonotype was recorded at least ten times. As yet, its antigen is unknown. The chain employs TRBV28 and TRBJ1-1, with TRBD1 identical over 7 bases. Sequenced: PBMCs. The sequence was collected from a human donor in good health (CMV status not recorded). Some clones in this sample may be carry-over from other donors' samples. This CDR3 is CASSTDRRAFF. CDR3 DNA sequence: TGTGCCAGCAGCACGGACAGGAGGGCTTTCTTT.